The next 6 T cell receptor beta chains were all read from a single sample in a study of blood T cell repertoires in COVID-19 (dated by TCRdb to the early 2020s). The method behind the library was the immunoSEQ multiplex PCR assay. TCRdb holds this immuneACCESS table with in-frame rearrangements only. Some clones are missing; in checked studies, unresolved V genes explain under half, and the rest has no known cause. In this sample the table shows about 95,000 clones, 75% to 90% of which occur a single time. The top ten constitute 4.5% to 5.5% of the sample. Sequences were obtained from peripheral blood. Source of these receptors: a man in his sixties with COVID-19, enrolled during active disease.

Regarding this clone: In the same sample, other DNA sequences code for this CDR3. This chain joins TRBV27 and TRBJ2-5; 9 nucleotides agree with TRBD2. The CDR3 runs 13 residues. Germline values: CDR1 MNHEY, CDR2 SMNVEV (reference sequence). Unmatched junction bases numbered 1, after V lost 3 bases and J lost 5 bases. The CDR3 is CASSLSGGETQYF. The DNA of the CDR3 is TGTGCCAGCAGTTTGAGCGGGGGGGAGACCCAGTACTTC.

The rearrangement uses TRBV19 and TRBJ2-7; 7 bases line up with TRBD2. Trimming at V came to 3 bases and at J to 3 bases, leaving 8 bases not matched to a gene. The CDR3 runs to 15 residues. The V gene's germline CDR1 is LNHDA and CDR2 SQIVND (reference sequence). In DNA, the CDR3 is TGTGCCAGTAGTATCTCCAGCGGGATCTTCTACGAGCAGTACTTC. Protein: CASSISSGIFYEQYF.

This rearrangement joins TRBV9 to TRBJ2-7; 14 bases fit TRBD2. The V gene's germline CDR1 is SGDLS and CDR2 YYNGEE. Unmatched junction bases numbered 3, after V lost 4 bases and J lost 6 bases. The CDR3 is made up of 14 amino acids. Here the CDR3 DNA reads TGTGCCAGCAGCTTCGGACTAGCGGGAGGCGAGCAGTACTTC. Protein sequence: CASSFGLAGGEQYF.

The V gene is TRBV18, the J gene TRBJ1-6; D is unresolved. The CDR3 has 13 amino acids. CDR1 and CDR2 (germline): KGHSH, LQKENI. The germline V and J ends were trimmed by 3 bases and 7 bases, with 7 bases remaining between them. Written as DNA, the CDR3 is TGTGCCAGCTCACCCGCCGAGAATTCACCCCTCCACTTT. Its protein is CASSPAENSPLHF.

V gene TRBV28 combines with J gene TRBJ2-1; 7 bases map to TRBD2. The ends lost 6 bases at V and 9 bases at J; junction bases unmatched: 14. The germline V gene encodes CDR1 MDHEN and CDR2 SYDVKM. The CDR3 spans 15 residues. DNA for the CDR3: TGTGCCAGCAGAACGCTAGCGGCCAGACACAGTGAGCAGTTCTTC. Translating gives CASRTLAARHSEQFF.

Notes on this clone: Relative to the germline gene, one junction end is altered; a read error may explain this. The chain is built from TRBV7-7 and TRBJ1-4, with TRBD1 identical over 8 bases. Looked up from germline, CDR1 is SSHAT and CDR2 is FNYEAQ (reference sequence). The CDR3 totals 15 residues. The CDR3 spells CASSRGQEANEKLFF. The DNA for the CDR3 is TGTGCTAGCAGCCGGGGACAGGAGGCAAACGAAAAACTGTTTTTT.